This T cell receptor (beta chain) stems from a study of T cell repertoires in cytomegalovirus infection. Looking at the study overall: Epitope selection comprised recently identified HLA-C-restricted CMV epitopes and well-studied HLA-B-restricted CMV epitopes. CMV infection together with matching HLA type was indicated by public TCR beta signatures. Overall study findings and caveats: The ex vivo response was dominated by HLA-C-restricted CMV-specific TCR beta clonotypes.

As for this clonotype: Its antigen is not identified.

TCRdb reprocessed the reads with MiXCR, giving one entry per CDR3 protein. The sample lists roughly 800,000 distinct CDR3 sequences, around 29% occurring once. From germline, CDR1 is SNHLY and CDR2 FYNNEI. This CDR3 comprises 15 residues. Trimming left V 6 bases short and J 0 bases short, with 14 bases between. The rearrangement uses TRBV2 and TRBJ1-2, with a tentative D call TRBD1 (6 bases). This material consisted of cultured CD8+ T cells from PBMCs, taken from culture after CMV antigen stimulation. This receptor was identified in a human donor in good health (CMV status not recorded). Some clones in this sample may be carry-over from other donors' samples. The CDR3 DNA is TGTGCCAGCAGGGTAGCAGGGGTTTCTAACTATGGCTACACCTTC. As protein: CASRVAGVSNYGYTF.